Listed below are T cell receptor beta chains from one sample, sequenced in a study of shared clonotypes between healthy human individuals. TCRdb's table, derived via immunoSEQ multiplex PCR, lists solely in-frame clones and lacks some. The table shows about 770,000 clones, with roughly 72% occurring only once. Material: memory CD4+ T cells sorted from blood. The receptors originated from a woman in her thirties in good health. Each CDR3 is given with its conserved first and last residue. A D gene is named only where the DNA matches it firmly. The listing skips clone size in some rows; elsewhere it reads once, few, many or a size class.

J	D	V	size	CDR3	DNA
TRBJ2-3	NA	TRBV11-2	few	CASSLLTRTTDTQYF	TGTGCCAGCAGCTTACTGACACGAACCACAGATACGCAGTATTTT
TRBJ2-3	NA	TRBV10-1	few	CASSEDRITDTQYF	TGCGCCAGCAGTGAGGACAGGATCACAGATACGCAGTATTTT
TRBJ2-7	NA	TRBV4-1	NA	CASSHPSRATYEQYF	TGCGCCAGCAGCCATCCTTCCCGGGCGACCTACGAGCAGTACTTC
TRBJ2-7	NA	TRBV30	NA	CAWTGTYEQYF	TGTGCCTGGACCGGAACCTACGAGCAGTACTTC
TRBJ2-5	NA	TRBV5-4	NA	CASTRSRGGWETQYF	TGTGCCAGCACGCGAAGTCGGGGAGGTTGGGAGACCCAGTACTTC
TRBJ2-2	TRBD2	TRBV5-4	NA	CASSLPASGSTGELFF	TGTGCCAGCAGCTTGCCCGCTAGCGGGAGCACCGGGGAGCTGTTTTTT
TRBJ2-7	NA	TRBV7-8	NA	CASSLVGGRGTYEQYF	TGTGCCAGCAGCTTAGTGGGGGGCAGGGGCACCTACGAGCAGTACTTC
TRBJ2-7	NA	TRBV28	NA	CASSSPARPANSYEQYF	TGTGCCAGCAGTTCGCCCGCCCGACCGGCGAACTCCTACGAGCAGTACTTC
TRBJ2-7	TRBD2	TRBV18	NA	CASSPAASGSYEQYF	TGTGCCAGCTCACCAGCTGCTAGCGGATCCTACGAGCAGTACTTC
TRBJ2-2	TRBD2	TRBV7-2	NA	CASSLVGLAGGLTGELFF	TGTGCCAGCAGCTTAGTAGGTCTAGCGGGAGGCCTGACCGGGGAGCTGTTTTTT
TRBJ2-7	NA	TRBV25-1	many	CASSELDTGGGDEQYF	TGTGCCAGCAGTGAATTGGATACAGGGGGGGGAGACGAGCAGTACTTC
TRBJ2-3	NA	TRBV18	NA	CASSPQAAGGTDTQYF	TGTGCCAGCTCACCGCAAGCCGCGGGTGGCACAGATACGCAGTATTTT
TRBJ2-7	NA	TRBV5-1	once	CASSLATSEQYF	TGCGCCAGCAGCTTGGCCACGAGCGAGCAGTACTTC
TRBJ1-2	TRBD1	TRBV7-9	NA	CASSSGTESGYTF	TGTGCCAGCAGCTCCGGGACAGAAAGTGGCTACACCTTC
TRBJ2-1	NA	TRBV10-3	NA	CAIGLPDGGSFNEQFF	TGTGCCATCGGATTACCGGACGGTGGGTCATTCAATGAGCAGTTCTTC
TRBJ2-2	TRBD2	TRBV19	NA	CASTTGTSGRSGELFF	TGTGCCAGTACCACAGGGACTAGCGGGAGGTCCGGGGAGCTGTTTTTT
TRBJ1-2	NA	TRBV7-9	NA	CASSLETAPAGYTF	TGTGCCAGCAGCTTAGAGACAGCCCCAGCTGGCTACACCTTC
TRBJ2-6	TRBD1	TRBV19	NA	CASKDRGGSSGANVLTF	TGTGCCAGTAAGGACAGGGGGGGCTCCTCTGGGGCCAACGTCCTGACTTTC
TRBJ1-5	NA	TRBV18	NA	CASSPWRGADQPQHF	TGTGCCAGCTCACCATGGCGGGGGGCGGATCAGCCCCAGCATTTT
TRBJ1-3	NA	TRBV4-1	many	CASSQDKGNPGNTIYF	TGCGCCAGCAGCCAAGATAAGGGGAATCCTGGAAACACCATATATTTT
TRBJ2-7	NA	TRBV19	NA	CASSRPGNYEQYF	TGTGCCAGTAGTAGGCCCGGGAACTACGAGCAGTACTTC
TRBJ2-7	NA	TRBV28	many	CASSSGYSYEQYF	TGTGCCAGCAGCTCAGGGTACTCCTACGAGCAGTACTTC
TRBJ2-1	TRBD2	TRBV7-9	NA	CASSFGAGGPFNEQFF	TGTGCCAGCAGCTTTGGTGCGGGAGGGCCCTTCAATGAGCAGTTCTTC
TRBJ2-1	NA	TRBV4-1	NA	CASSHQRGPVNEEFF	TGCGCCAGCAGCCACCAACGGGGGCCCGTAAATGAGGAGTTCTTC
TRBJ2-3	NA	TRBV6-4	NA	CASSSGAGTDTQYF	TGTGCCTCGAGTTCGGGAGCAGGAACAGATACGCAGTATTTT
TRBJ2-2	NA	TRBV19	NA	CASSKEAGELFF	TGTGCCAGTAGTAAGGAGGCCGGGGAGCTGTTTTTT
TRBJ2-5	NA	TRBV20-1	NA	CSASLRAGQYF	TGCAGTGCTTCCTTACGGGCAGGGCAGTACTTC
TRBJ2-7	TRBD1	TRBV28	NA	CASRGQGASEQYF	TGTGCCAGCAGGGGACAGGGGGCGAGCGAGCAGTACTTC
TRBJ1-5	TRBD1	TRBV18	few	CASSPGQTNQPQHF	TGTGCCAGCTCACCGGGACAGACCAATCAGCCCCAGCATTTT
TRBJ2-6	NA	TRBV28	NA	CASRQQTGKTGLSGANVLTF	TGTGCCAGCAGACAGCAAACAGGGAAAACGGGCCTCTCTGGGGCCAACGTCCTGACTTTC
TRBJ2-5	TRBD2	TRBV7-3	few	CASSISGSGSETQYF	TGTGCCAGCAGCATTAGCGGGAGTGGTTCAGAGACCCAGTACTTC
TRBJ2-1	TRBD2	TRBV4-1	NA	CASSRIGGRRTSGSIYNEQFF	TGCGCCAGCAGCCGGATTGGGGGAAGGCGTACTAGCGGGAGTATATACAATGAGCAGTTCTTC
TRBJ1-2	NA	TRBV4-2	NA	CASSQVEGNYGYTF	TGTGCCAGCAGCCAAGTCGAGGGTAACTATGGCTACACCTTC
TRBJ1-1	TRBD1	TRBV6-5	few	CASRMTGTNTEAFF	TGTGCCAGCAGGATGACAGGGACCAACACTGAAGCTTTCTTT
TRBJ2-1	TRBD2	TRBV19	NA	CASRSSGRGRNDEQFF	TGTGCCAGTCGAAGTAGCGGGAGAGGGCGGAATGATGAGCAGTTCTTC
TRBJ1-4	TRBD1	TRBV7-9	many	CASTSGTGFEKLFF	TGTGCCAGCACCTCCGGGACAGGGTTCGAAAAACTGTTTTTT
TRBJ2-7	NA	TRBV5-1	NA	CASSLSGVGYEQYF	TGCGCCAGCAGCTTGTCGGGAGTTGGCTACGAGCAGTACTTC
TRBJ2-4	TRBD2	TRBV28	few	CASSLFSGGRRDIQYF	TGTGCCAGCAGTTTATTTAGTGGCGGGAGGCGAGACATTCAGTACTTC
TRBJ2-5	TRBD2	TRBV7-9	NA	CASSLGTSGQETQYF	TGTGCCAGCAGCTTAGGGACTAGCGGACAAGAGACCCAGTACTTC
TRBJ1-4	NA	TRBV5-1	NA	CASSQLATNEKLFF	TGCGCCAGCAGCCAACTAGCAACTAATGAAAAACTGTTTTTT
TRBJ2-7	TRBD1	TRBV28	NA	CASSSGGQGPTMQYF	TGTGCCAGCAGCTCGGGGGGACAGGGACCTACGATGCAGTACTTC
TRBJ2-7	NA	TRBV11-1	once	CASSFSGFSYEQYF	TGTGCCAGCAGCTTCTCAGGGTTCTCCTACGAGCAGTACTTC
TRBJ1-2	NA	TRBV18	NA	CASSYARGEGGYTF	TGTGCCAGCTCATACGCTCGTGGCGAAGGTGGCTACACCTTC
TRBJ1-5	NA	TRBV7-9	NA	CASSLAQGQPQHF	TGTGCCAGCAGCTTAGCTCAGGGGCAGCCCCAGCATTTT
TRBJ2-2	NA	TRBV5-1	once	CASSLARTGELFF	TGCGCCAGCAGCTTGGCCAGAACCGGGGAGCTGTTTTTT
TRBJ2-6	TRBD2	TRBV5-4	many	CASSVGTSVHSGANVLTF	TGTGCCAGCAGCGTCGGGACTAGCGTCCACTCTGGGGCCAACGTCCTGACTTTC
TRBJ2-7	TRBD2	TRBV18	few	CASSPGTSGNAYEQYF	TGTGCCAGCTCACCCGGGACTAGCGGGAATGCCTACGAGCAGTACTTC
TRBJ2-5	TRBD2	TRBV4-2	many	CASSQGTSGRQETQYF	TGTGCCAGCAGCCAAGGGACTAGCGGGAGACAAGAGACCCAGTACTTC
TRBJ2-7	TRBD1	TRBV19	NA	CASTQRDREGEQYF	TGTGCCAGTACCCAAAGGGACAGGGAAGGCGAGCAGTACTTC
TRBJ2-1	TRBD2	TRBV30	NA	CAWSRSILAGKVDEQFF	TGTGCCTGGAGTAGGAGTATACTAGCGGGAAAAGTCGATGAGCAGTTCTTC
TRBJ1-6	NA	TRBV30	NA	CAWSPGNSPLHF	TGTGCCTGGAGTCCAGGGAACTCACCCCTCCACTTT
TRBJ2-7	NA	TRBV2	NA	CAGGDISYEQYF	TGTGCCGGAGGGGACATCTCCTACGAGCAGTACTTC
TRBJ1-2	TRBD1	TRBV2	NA	CASSGQGANYGYTF	TGTGCCAGCAGCGGACAGGGGGCAAACTATGGCTACACCTTC